This TCR beta chain was obtained from a study of shared clonotypes between healthy human individuals. Everyone who donated was a Caucasian adult who lived in Nashville, Tennessee. CD45RA-negative memory and CD45RA+ naive subsets were split from the CD4+ cells. Profiling relied on immunoSEQ multiplex PCR, and the TCRdb table lists in-frame clones only, not all of them. The sample yields about 1.1 million clones, 70% to 80% seen once. With 4 bases removed from V and 5 bases from J, the gap between germline ends came to 15 bases. Germline values: CDR1 SGHKS, CDR2 YYEKEE (reference sequence). The CDR3 sequence is 14 residues long.

The sample comprised memory CD4+ T cells from PBMCs. Subset: CD45RA-negative fraction. The sequence came from a man between 18 and 35 years old in good health. Some clones in this sample may be carry-over from other donors' samples. This chain uses TRBV5-5 with TRBJ2-5, with D possibly matching TRBD2 (5 bases). The CDR3 DNA sequence: TGTGCCAGCAGCCCCCGTGGAGGTGGGGAGACCCAGTACTTC. Protein: CASSPRGGGETQYF.